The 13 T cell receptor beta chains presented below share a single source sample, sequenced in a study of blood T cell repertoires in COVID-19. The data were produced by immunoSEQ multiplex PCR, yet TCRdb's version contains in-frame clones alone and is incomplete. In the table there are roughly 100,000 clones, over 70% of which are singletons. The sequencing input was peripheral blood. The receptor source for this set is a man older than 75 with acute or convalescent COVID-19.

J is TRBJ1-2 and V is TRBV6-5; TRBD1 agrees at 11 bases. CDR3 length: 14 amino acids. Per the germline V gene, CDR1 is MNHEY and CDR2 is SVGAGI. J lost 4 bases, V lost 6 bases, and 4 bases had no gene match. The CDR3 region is CASSPGTGGYGYTF. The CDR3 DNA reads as TGTGCCAGCAGCCCCGGGACAGGGGGCTATGGCTACACCTTC.

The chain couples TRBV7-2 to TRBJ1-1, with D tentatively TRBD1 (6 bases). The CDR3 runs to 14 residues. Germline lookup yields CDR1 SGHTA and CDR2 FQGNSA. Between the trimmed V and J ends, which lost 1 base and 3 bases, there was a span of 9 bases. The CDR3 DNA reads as TGTGCCAGCAGCTTAGTAGGGGGTGACACTGAAGCTTTCTTT. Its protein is CASSLVGGDTEAFF.

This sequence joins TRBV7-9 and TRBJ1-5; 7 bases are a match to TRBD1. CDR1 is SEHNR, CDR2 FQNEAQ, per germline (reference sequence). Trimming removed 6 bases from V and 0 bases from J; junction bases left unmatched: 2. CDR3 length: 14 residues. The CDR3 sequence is CASRGQNSNQPQHF. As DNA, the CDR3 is TGTGCCAGCAGGGGACAGAATAGCAATCAGCCCCAGCATTTT.

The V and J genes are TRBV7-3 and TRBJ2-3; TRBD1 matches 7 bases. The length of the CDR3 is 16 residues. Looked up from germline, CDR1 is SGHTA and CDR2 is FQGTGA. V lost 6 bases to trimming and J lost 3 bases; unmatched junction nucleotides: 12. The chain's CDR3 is CASRSRQGERTDTQYF. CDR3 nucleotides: TGTGCCAGCAGATCCAGGCAGGGGGAGAGAACAGATACGCAGTATTTT.

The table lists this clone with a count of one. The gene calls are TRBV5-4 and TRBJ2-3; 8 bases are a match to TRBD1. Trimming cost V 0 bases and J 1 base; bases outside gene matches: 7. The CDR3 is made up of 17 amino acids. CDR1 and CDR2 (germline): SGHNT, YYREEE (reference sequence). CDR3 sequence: CASSLGLTGGRTDTQYF. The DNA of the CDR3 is TGTGCCAGCAGCTTGGGCCTTACAGGGGGACGCACAGATACGCAGTATTTT.

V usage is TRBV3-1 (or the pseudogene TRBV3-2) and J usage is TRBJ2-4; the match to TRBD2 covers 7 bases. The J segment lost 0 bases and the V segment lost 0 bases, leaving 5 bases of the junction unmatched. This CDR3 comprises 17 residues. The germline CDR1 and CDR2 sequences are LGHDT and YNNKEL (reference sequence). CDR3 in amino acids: CASSQDGLAVAKNIQYF. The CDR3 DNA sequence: TGTGCCAGCAGCCAAGATGGGCTAGCGGTAGCCAAAAACATTCAGTACTTC.

In DNA form, the CDR3 reads TGTGCTAGTGGTCACGACAGGGGGCAGGGTCAGCCCCAGCATTTT. It encodes CASGHDRGQGQPQHF. This rearrangement joins TRBV12-5 to TRBJ1-5; TRBD1 matches 10 bases. Looked up from germline, CDR1 is LGHNT and CDR2 is FRNRAP. V lost 5 bases and J lost 6; bases outside the gene matches: 7. The CDR3 covers 15 residues.

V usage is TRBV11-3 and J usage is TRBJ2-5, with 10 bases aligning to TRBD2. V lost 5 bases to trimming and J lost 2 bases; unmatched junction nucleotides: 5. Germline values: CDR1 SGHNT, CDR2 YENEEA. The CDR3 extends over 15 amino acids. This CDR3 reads CASSQGLAQQETQYF. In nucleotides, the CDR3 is TGTGCCAGCAGCCAGGGACTAGCGCAACAAGAGACCCAGTACTTC.

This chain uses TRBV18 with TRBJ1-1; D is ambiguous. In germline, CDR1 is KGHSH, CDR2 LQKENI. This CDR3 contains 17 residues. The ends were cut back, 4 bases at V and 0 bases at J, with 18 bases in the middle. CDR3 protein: CASSLPERAGMNTEAFF. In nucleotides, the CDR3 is TGTGCCAGCTCACTTCCCGAACGGGCCGGGATGAACACTGAAGCTTTCTTT.

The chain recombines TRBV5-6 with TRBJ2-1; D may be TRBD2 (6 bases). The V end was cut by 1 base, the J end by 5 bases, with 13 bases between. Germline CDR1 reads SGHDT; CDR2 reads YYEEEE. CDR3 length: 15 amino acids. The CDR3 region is CASSLRALANNEQFF. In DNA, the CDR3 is TGTGCCAGCAGCTTGCGAGCCCTAGCGAACAATGAGCAGTTCTTC.

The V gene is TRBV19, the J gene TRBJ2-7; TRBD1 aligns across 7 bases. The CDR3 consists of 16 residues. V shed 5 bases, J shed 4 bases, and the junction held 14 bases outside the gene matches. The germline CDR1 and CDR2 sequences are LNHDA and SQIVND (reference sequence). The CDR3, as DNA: TGTGCCAGTAGTCGGAAAACGGGACAGCCCTCTTACGAGCAGTACTTC. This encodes CASSRKTGQPSYEQYF.

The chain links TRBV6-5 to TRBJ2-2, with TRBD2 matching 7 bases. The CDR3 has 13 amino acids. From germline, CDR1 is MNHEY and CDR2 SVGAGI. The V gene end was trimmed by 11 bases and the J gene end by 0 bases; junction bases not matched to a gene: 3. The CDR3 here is CAGGGTNTGELFF. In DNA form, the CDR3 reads TGTGCCGGGGGGGGGACGAACACCGGGGAGCTGTTTTTT.

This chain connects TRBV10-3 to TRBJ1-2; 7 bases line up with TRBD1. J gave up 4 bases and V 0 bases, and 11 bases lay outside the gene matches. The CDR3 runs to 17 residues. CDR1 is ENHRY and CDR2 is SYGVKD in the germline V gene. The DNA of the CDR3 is TGTGCCATCAGTGAGTCCAACCAGGGGGGTGGTAGCTATGGCTACACCTTC. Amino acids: CAISESNQGGGSYGYTF.